The subject of this entry is one T cell receptor beta chain. A read error may produce the germline difference seen at one junction end. The V gene's germline CDR1 is SEHNR and CDR2 FQNEAQ (reference sequence). The CDR3 totals 15 residues. The data were obtained in a study of cytomegalovirus exposure and HLA in healthy donors. PCR was performed using 60 Vbeta and 13 Jbeta primers. Profiling relied on immunoSEQ multiplex PCR, and the TCRdb table lists in-frame clones only, not all of them. The sample includes 150,000 to 200,000 clones, approximately 76% of them seen just once. The source of this sequence is a man in his 60s in good health and CMV-seronegative. The material sequenced was PBMCs. The chain couples TRBV7-9 to TRBJ1-4; 7 positions match TRBD1. CDR3 sequence reads: CSSSLQGATNEKLFF. In DNA, the CDR3 is TGTTCCAGCAGCCTGCAGGGGGCAACTAATGAAAAACTGTTTTTT.